These 9 T cell receptor beta chains originate from one sample sequenced in a study of identical twins. One entry per CDR3 protein, called by TCRdb with MiXCR from the 5' RACE reads. The table shows fewer than 900,000 distinct CDR3 sequences, with roughly 18% occurring only once. This sample was shared with a second study, whose subject was T cells expressing NK-cell markers.

Material: PBMCs. These receptors were collected from a young woman in good health.

This clonotype showed up just a few times. The rearrangement links TRBV10-3 to TRBJ1-1; D perhaps matches TRBD1 (6 bases). This CDR3 is built from 14 residues. Germline assignment: CDR1 ENHRY and CDR2 SYGVKD. Trimming removed 7 bases at V and 2 bases at J, with 14 bases between. The DNA for the CDR3 is TGTGCCATCACGGGGGGGCGCGGAAACACTGAAGCTTTCTTT. Translated: CAITGGRGNTEAFF.

This clonotype has only a few counts. The rearrangement uses TRBV12-3 or TRBV12-4 and TRBJ2-3; 15 bases line up with TRBD2. V dropped 3 bases and J dropped 0; count of bases not matched to a gene: 4. This CDR3 has 18 amino acids. DNA of the CDR3: TGTGCCAGCAGTTTCGGGACTAGCGGGGGGACGAGCACAGATACGCAGTATTTT. This gives the protein CASSFGTSGGTSTDTQYF.

A few counts support this clonotype. The chain recombines TRBV20-1 with TRBJ2-1; D ambiguous. The V gene's germline CDR1 is DFQATT and CDR2 SNEGSKA (reference sequence). This CDR3 has 16 residues. Trimming stripped 3 bases from V and 4 bases from J, with 19 bases between. The CDR3 here is CSARVRSGEGYNEQFF. Here the CDR3 DNA reads TGCAGTGCTAGGGTCCGTTCAGGTGAAGGGTACAATGAGCAGTTCTTC.

V gene TRBV5-1 combines with J gene TRBJ2-6, with unresolved D. Germline assignment: CDR1 SGHRS and CDR2 YFSETQ. Trimming took off 0 bases at V and 0 bases at J, with 7 bases between the two ends. CDR3 size: 16 residues. This CDR3 reads CASSLEIRSGANVLTF. CDR3 DNA: TGCGCCAGCAGCTTGGAGATCCGCTCTGGGGCCAACGTCCTGACTTTC. Full variable domain (remainder filled in from reference TRBV5-1 and TRBJ2-6): KAGVTQTPRYLIKTRGQQVTLSCSPISGHRSVSWYQQTPGQGLQFLFEYFSETQRNKGNFPGRFSGRQFSNSRSEMNVSTLELGDSALYLCASSLEIRSGANVLTFGAGSRLTVL.

The V call is TRBV27, the J call TRBJ2-7; D may match TRBD1 or TRBD2 (5 bases each). CDR3 length: 14 residues. Trimming took off 5 bases at V and 9 bases at J, with 20 bases between the two ends. The V gene's germline CDR1 is MNHEY and CDR2 SMNVEV (reference sequence). In nucleotides, the CDR3 is TGTGCCAGCAGTGCCCGGGACCGTTACGGGCGGCAGTACTTC. It codes for CASSARDRYGRQYF.

The V gene is TRBV29-1, the J gene TRBJ2-1, with D perhaps matching TRBD1 or TRBD2 (5 bases each). The CDR3 has 14 residues. Germline-derived CDR1 and CDR2 are SQVTM and ANQGSEA. Trimming cost V 6 bases and J 1 base, with 13 bases left between them. CDR3 sequence: CSVLGETSYNEQFF. CDR3 nucleotide sequence: TGCAGCGTCCTAGGGGAGACGTCCTACAATGAGCAGTTCTTC.

CDR3 protein: CASSYRVLDGEQYF. The CDR3 region has the DNA TGTGCCAGCAGTTACCGCGTTTTAGATGGCGAGCAGTACTTC. The chain joins TRBV6-5 to TRBJ2-7; no clear D gene. The V end lost 2 bases, the J end lost 6 bases, and 14 bases lay between the germline ends. This CDR3 spans 14 amino acids. CDR1 and CDR2 (germline): MNHEY, SVGAGI.

This clonotype was counted between two and nine times. The chain couples TRBV29-1 to TRBJ2-6; the D is unclear. Germline assignment: CDR1 SQVTM and CDR2 ANQGSEA. CDR3 length: 14 amino acids. V lost 7 bases and J 0 bases, leaving 10 bases between the germline ends. CDR3 DNA sequence: TGCAGCGCAATAGAGAGCTCTGGGGCCAACGTCCTGACTTTC. Protein product: CSAIESSGANVLTF.

J is TRBJ2-1 and V is TRBV15; D is possibly TRBD1 or TRBD2 (5 bases each). V lost 0 bases to trimming and J lost 7 bases, with 13 bases between them. The CDR3 covers 15 residues. Germline values: CDR1 LNHNV, CDR2 YYDKDF (reference sequence). CDR3: CATSRDYDGANEQFF. DNA for the CDR3: TGTGCCACCAGCAGAGATTATGACGGGGCGAATGAGCAGTTCTTC.